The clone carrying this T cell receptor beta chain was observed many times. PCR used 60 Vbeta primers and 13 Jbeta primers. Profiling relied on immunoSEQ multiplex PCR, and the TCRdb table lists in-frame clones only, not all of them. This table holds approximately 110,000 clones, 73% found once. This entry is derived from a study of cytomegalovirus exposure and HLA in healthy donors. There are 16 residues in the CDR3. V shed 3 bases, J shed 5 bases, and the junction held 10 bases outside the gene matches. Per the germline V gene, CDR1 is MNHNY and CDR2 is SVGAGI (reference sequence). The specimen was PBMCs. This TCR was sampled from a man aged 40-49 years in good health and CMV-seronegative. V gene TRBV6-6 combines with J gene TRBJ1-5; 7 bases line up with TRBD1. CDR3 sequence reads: CASSYSGQADYQPQHF. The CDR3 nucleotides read TGTGCCAGCAGTTATAGCGGACAGGCGGACTATCAGCCCCAGCATTTT.